This T cell receptor (beta chain) was sequenced in a study of shared clonotypes between healthy human individuals. General observations from the study: Relative to their counterparts shared across all four donors, non-shared clonotypes exhibited diminished generation probabilities.

Note on this clone: Its antigen remains unknown.

Only CD45RO-negative cells positively selected for CCR7 counted as naive CD8 cells, so terminally differentiated effector memory CD45RA+ cells were excluded. Germline V gene data show CDR1 as MDHEN and CDR2 as SYDVKM. The CDR3 runs 11 residues. Trimming took off 3 bases at V and 12 bases at J, with 12 bases between the two ends. Sequencing used immunoSEQ multiplex PCR; TCRdb keeps in-frame clones, though not all of them. The table lists about 2.2 million clones, about 93% of them singletons. The sample consisted of naive CD8+ T cells from PBMCs. The receptor's source is a man aged 18 to 29 in good health. Some clones in this sample may be carry-over from other donors' samples. The chain recombines TRBV28 with TRBJ2-7; D gene ambiguous. The CDR3 here is CASSFSALWYF. The CDR3 DNA reads TGTGCCAGCAGTTTTTCGGCCCTCTGGTACTTC.